This passage covers 8 T cell receptor beta chains from one sample sequenced in a study of cytomegalovirus exposure and HLA in healthy donors. It was with 60 Vbeta and 13 Jbeta primers that the PCR ran. TCRdb's table, derived via immunoSEQ multiplex PCR, lists solely in-frame clones and lacks some. This repertoire shows approximately 130,000 clones, roughly 79% found once; its top ten account for about 1.8%. The specimen sequenced was PBMCs. Receptors were obtained from a middle-aged woman in good health and CMV-seronegative.

This sequence joins TRBV5-1 and TRBJ1-1, with D possibly TRBD1 on 6 matching bases. Germline loops: CDR1 SGHRS, CDR2 YFSETQ. With 5 bases removed from V and 5 bases from J, the gap between germline ends came to 19 bases. The length of the CDR3 is 15 residues. CDR3 coding DNA: TGCGCCAGCAGGACCCTCGGGGGGGCTGATACTGAAGCTTTCTTT. Protein: CASRTLGGADTEAFF.

V is TRBV5-1 and J is TRBJ1-2; D is unclear. Germline CDR1 is SGHRS and CDR2 is YFSETQ. The ends were cut back, 1 base at V and 3 bases at J, with 7 bases in the middle. The CDR3 totals 13 residues. In nucleotides, the CDR3 is TGCGCCAGCAGCTTGAACGAGTACTATGGCTACACCTTC. Protein sequence: CASSLNEYYGYTF.

The rearrangement uses TRBV5-1 and TRBJ2-7, with 8 bases matching TRBD1. The CDR3 is 14 residues long. V gave up 4 bases and J gave up 3 bases; unmatched junction bases: 6. The germline V gene has CDR1 SGHRS and CDR2 YFSETQ. The CDR3 DNA reads as TGCGCCAGCAGCCCCGGACAGGGAATCTACGAGCAGTACTTC. It codes for CASSPGQGIYEQYF.

The chain couples TRBV7-9 to TRBJ2-4; D is uncertain. V lost 4 bases, J lost 0 bases, and 13 bases lay in between. The CDR3 spans 16 residues. Germline V CDR1 and CDR2: SEHNR, FQNEAQ (reference sequence). In DNA, the CDR3 is TGTGCCAGCAGCTCCCCCTCGGAGCTAGCCAAAAACATTCAGTACTTC. This sequence encodes CASSSPSELAKNIQYF.

CDR3 nucleotides: TGTGCCAGCAGTGAGGGACAGGGACACACTGAAGCTTTCTTT. Protein product: CASSEGQGHTEAFF. The V and J genes are TRBV2 and TRBJ1-1, with 9 positions matching TRBD1. Trimming at V came to 3 bases and at J to 3 bases, leaving 2 bases not matched to a gene. CDR1 is SNHLY and CDR2 is FYNNEI in the germline V gene. The length of the CDR3 is 14 residues.

The chain combines TRBV5-1 with TRBJ2-2; no definite D call. The ends were cut back, 0 bases at V and 0 bases at J, with 6 bases in the middle. This CDR3 is built from 15 residues. Germline V gene lookup returns CDR1 SGHRS and CDR2 YFSETQ. The CDR3 bases are TGCGCCAGCAGCTTGGTCCCCGCGAACACCGGGGAGCTGTTTTTT. Amino acids: CASSLVPANTGELFF.

The chain uses TRBV7-3 and TRBJ2-7; D might be TRBD2 (7 bases). From germline, CDR1 is SGHTA and CDR2 FQGTGA. V was trimmed by 2 bases and J by 2 bases, leaving 13 bases between them. The CDR3 is made up of 15 amino acids. CDR3 sequence reads: CASSLGGGAAYEQYF. The CDR3 region has the DNA TGTGCCAGCAGCTTAGGAGGGGGGGCGGCCTACGAGCAGTACTTC.

This clone occurred a few times. J is TRBJ1-1 and V is TRBV29-1, with D tentatively TRBD1 (5 bases). The CDR3 length is 12 residues. V dropped 7 bases and J dropped 1 base, with 10 bases sitting between them. Germline CDR1 reads SQVTM; CDR2 reads ANQGSEA. The CDR3 reads CSARQTNTEAFF. The DNA of the CDR3 is TGCAGCGCCCGACAGACGAACACTGAAGCTTTCTTT.